One sample yielded the 8 T cell receptor beta chains listed below, sequenced in a study of T-cell memory formation after mild COVID-19. TCRdb reanalysed the 5' RACE reads using MiXCR and keeps one entry per CDR3 protein. The sample consists of 110,000 to 150,000 distinct CDR3 sequences, approximately 26% of them appearing once. Sequencing used PBMCs or a T cell subset sorted from them (not recorded which). The source of these receptors is an adult woman who had mild COVID-19 (a few samples of this study predate the infection). Cell type and time point are not known.

The V gene is TRBV18, the J gene TRBJ2-5; unclear D gene. The length of the CDR3 is 14 residues. Looked up from germline, CDR1 is KGHSH and CDR2 is LQKENI. The V gene lost 3 bases and the J gene lost 3 bases, with 11 bases spanning the gap. CDR3 bases: TGTGCCAGCTCACCCTCCGAGGTGAAAGAGACCCAGTACTTC. It yields the protein CASSPSEVKETQYF.

The chain is built from TRBV4-2 and TRBJ2-7; tentatively, D is TRBD1 or TRBD2 (6 bases each). CDR1 and CDR2 from the germline V gene are LGHNA and YNFKEQ. Trimming took off 0 bases at V and 2 bases at J, with 11 bases between the two ends. The CDR3 loop spans 15 amino acids. In nucleotides, the CDR3 is TGTGCCAGCAGCCAAGAGGGGGGCACCGCCTACGAGCAGTACTTC. This encodes CASSQEGGTAYEQYF.

This clonotype was picked up a small number of times. The rearrangement joins TRBV4-3 to TRBJ2-5, with D uncertain. The CDR3 has 15 residues. CDR1 LGHNA and CDR2 YSLEER come from the germline V gene. V was clipped by 0 bases and J by 5 bases, with 13 bases between them. CDR3 loop: CASSQDWPERETQYF. The CDR3 DNA reads TGCGCCAGCAGCCAAGATTGGCCCGAACGGGAGACCCAGTACTTC.

This clonotype was seen a few times. V and J are TRBV19 and TRBJ2-1; no clear D gene. The CDR3 consists of 11 residues. V lost 8 bases and J lost 8, with 10 bases in between. From germline, CDR1 is LNHDA and CDR2 SQIVND (reference sequence). The DNA of the CDR3 is TGTGCCAGTTACTCGGATCATGAGCAGTTCTTC. This encodes CASYSDHEQFF.

The sample holds a few counts of this clonotype. The chain has TRBV20-1 and TRBJ2-7; 10 nucleotides align to TRBD1. The CDR3 runs 13 residues. V lost 5 bases, J lost 6 bases, and 7 bases stayed unmatched. Germline V CDR1 and CDR2: DFQATT, SNEGSKA (reference sequence). Here the CDR3 reads CSAPGTGVGEQYF. The CDR3 nucleotides read TGCAGTGCTCCCGGGACAGGGGTTGGCGAGCAGTACTTC.

In its sample, this clonotype was seen a few times. This rearrangement joins TRBV11-2 to TRBJ2-1; possible D gene TRBD1, 5 bases. This CDR3 is built from 16 residues. The germline gives CDR1 SGHAT, CDR2 FQNNGV. The V end lost 6 bases, the J end lost 4 bases, and 19 bases lay between the germline ends. The CDR3 here is CASSSGWGLGYNEQFF. The CDR3 bases are TGTGCCAGCAGTTCAGGGTGGGGCCTAGGGTACAATGAGCAGTTCTTC.

The CDR3 region is CASRARTGGTEAFF. The CDR3 DNA reads TGTGCCAGCAGGGCCCGAACAGGGGGCACTGAAGCTTTCTTT. J is TRBJ1-1 and V is TRBV4-2; 8 nucleotides match TRBD1. Germline V lookup: CDR1 LGHNA, CDR2 YNFKEQ. Trimming at V came to 6 bases and at J to 4 bases, leaving 7 bases not matched to a gene. The CDR3 length is 14 residues.

J is TRBJ1-1 and V is TRBV25-1; 7 nucleotides line up with TRBD1. The V gene end was trimmed by 6 bases and the J gene end by 0 bases; junction bases not matched to a gene: 4. The CDR3 runs 14 residues. Per the germline V gene, CDR1 is MGHDK and CDR2 is SYGVNS. The CDR3 loop is CASSGTDMNTEAFF. The CDR3 DNA is TGTGCCAGCAGCGGGACAGATATGAACACTGAAGCTTTCTTT.